One and the same sample provided the 19 T cell receptor beta chains below, sequenced in a study of tumor-infiltrating lymphocytes in localized non-small cell lung cancer. Sequencing was performed with immunoSEQ multiplex PCR; in TCRdb, only in-frame clones are kept and a portion is missing. The sample consists of about 12,000 clones, 86% of them appearing once. The sample consisted of lung tumor tissue. The receptors here all came from a human donor with non-small cell lung cancer.

The chain joins TRBV6-6 to TRBJ1-1; D might be TRBD1 (5 bases). There are 15 residues in the CDR3. The V gene lost 7 bases and the J gene lost 5 bases, with 20 bases spanning the gap. Germline V lookup: CDR1 MNHNY, CDR2 SVGAGI (reference sequence). CDR3 amino acids: CASILKGNMWTEAFF. The CDR3 DNA sequence: TGTGCCAGCATTCTAAAGGGGAATATGTGGACTGAAGCTTTCTTT.

V and J are TRBV28 and TRBJ2-5; D is possibly TRBD2 (6 bases). This CDR3 has 14 amino acids. V shed 4 bases and J shed 7 bases, with 16 bases lying between them. The germline V gene encodes CDR1 MDHEN and CDR2 SYDVKM. The chain's CDR3 is CASSSSRGLGTQYF. The DNA for the CDR3 is TGTGCCAGCAGTTCGTCACGGGGGTTGGGGACCCAGTACTTC. The whole variable domain, remainder taken from reference TRBV28 and TRBJ2-5, is DVKVTQSSRYLVKRTGEKVFLECVQDMDHENMFWYRQDPGLGLRLIYFSYDVKMKEKGDIPEGYSVSREKKERFSLILESASTNQTSMYLCASSSSRGLGTQYFGPGTRLLVL.

This clone has just a few counts. The rearrangement links TRBV19 to TRBJ1-3; D uncertain. Trimming stripped 3 bases from V and 3 bases from J, with 6 bases between. Germline V gene data show CDR1 as LNHDA and CDR2 as SQIVND (reference sequence). CDR3 size: 13 residues. This CDR3 reads CASSMDLGNTIYF. DNA for the CDR3: TGTGCCAGTAGTATGGACCTTGGAAACACCATATATTTT.

The V call is TRBV28, the J call TRBJ2-6, with a possible D match to TRBD2 (6 bases). V lost 6 bases and J 0 bases, leaving 12 bases between the germline ends. The CDR3 is 16 residues long. Germline V gene lookup returns CDR1 MDHEN and CDR2 SYDVKM. CDR3 sequence reads: CASSSGESSGANVLTF. The CDR3 region has the DNA TGTGCCAGCAGCTCGGGGGAAAGCTCTGGGGCCAACGTCCTGACTTTC.

The CDR3 bases are TGTGCCAGCAGTGACTCGATTAGCGGGGCCTACAATGAGCAGTTCTTC. Its translation is CASSDSISGAYNEQFF. V usage is TRBV6-4 and J usage is TRBJ2-1; 8 nucleotides agree with TRBD2. Losses at the gene ends were 0 bases for V and 2 bases for J; bases not matched to a gene: 3. Germline V CDR1 and CDR2: MRHNA, SNTAGT. The CDR3 spans 16 residues.

The V call is TRBV2, the J call TRBJ2-2; 8 bases are shared with TRBD2. V gave up 5 bases and J gave up 1 base; unmatched junction bases: 6. Germline V gene lookup returns CDR1 SNHLY and CDR2 FYNNEI. The CDR3 contains 16 residues. The CDR3 DNA follows: TGTGCCAGCAGTAAAGATAGCGGGAAGAACACCGGGGAGCTGTTTTTT. Protein product: CASSKDSGKNTGELFF.

This clone was seen a handful of times. The chain combines TRBV15 with TRBJ2-2, with D tentatively TRBD1 (6 bases). Germline CDR1 reads LNHNV; CDR2 reads YYDKDF (reference sequence). V shed 4 bases and J shed 6 bases, with 6 bases lying between them. This CDR3 comprises 12 residues. The CDR3 nucleotides are TGTGCCACCAGCACAGGGGCCGGGGAGCTGTTTTTT. Translated: CATSTGAGELFF. Full variable domain (rest looked up from reference TRBV15 and TRBJ2-2): DAMVIQNPRYQVTQFGKPVTLSCSQTLNHNVMYWYQQKSSQAPKLLFHYYDKDFNNEADTPDNFQSRRPNTSFCFLDIRSPGLGDTAMYLCATSTGAGELFFGEGSRLTVL.

This chain uses TRBV29-1 with TRBJ2-7; either TRBD1 or TRBD2 may fit D (5 bases each). V shed 7 bases and J shed 3 bases, with 13 bases lying between them. This CDR3 region has 12 residues. The germline gives CDR1 SQVTM, CDR2 ANQGSEA. This chain's CDR3 is CSARDGFYEQYF. The CDR3 DNA reads as TGCAGCGCCCGGGACGGATTCTACGAGCAGTACTTC.

V and J are TRBV10-3 and TRBJ2-3, with 7 bases matching TRBD1. The V segment lost 7 bases and the J segment 5 bases; nucleotides outside the gene matches: 9. The CDR3 consists of 14 residues. The germline CDR1 and CDR2 sequences are ENHRY and SYGVKD. CDR3 residues: CAIKTGQGEDTQYF. Here the CDR3 DNA reads TGTGCCATCAAGACTGGGCAGGGGGAAGATACGCAGTATTTT.

The chain combines TRBV14 with TRBJ2-7; 7 bases map to TRBD1. The CDR3 spans 15 residues. Germline V lookup: CDR1 SGHDN, CDR2 FVKESK. Trimming cost V 2 bases and J 4 bases; bases outside gene matches: 8. The CDR3, as DNA: TGTGCCAGCAGCCAACCGGAAGGGGGCCGGTACGAGCAGTACTTC. As protein: CASSQPEGGRYEQYF.

The rearrangement uses TRBV4-1 and TRBJ2-2; 8 positions agree with TRBD2. Germline assignment: CDR1 MGHRA and CDR2 YSYEKL. The CDR3 is made up of 15 amino acids. The ends lost 1 base at V and 5 bases at J; junction bases unmatched: 3. Here the CDR3 DNA reads TGCGCCAGCAGCCAAGGTTCTAGCGGGACCGGGGAGCTGTTTTTT. It codes for CASSQGSSGTGELFF.

This clone has only a few counts. The gene calls are TRBV6-6 and TRBJ2-7; D is uncertain. CDR1 and CDR2 (germline): MNHNY, SVGAGI (reference sequence). CDR3 length equals 14 residues. With 2 bases removed from V and 4 bases from J, the gap between germline ends came to 12 bases. The CDR3 region is CASSYAQGIYEQYF. The CDR3 nucleotides are TGTGCCAGCAGTTACGCCCAAGGGATTTACGAGCAGTACTTC.

The genes are TRBV9 and TRBJ1-2; the D is unclear. The V end was cut by 1 base, the J end by 3 bases, with 7 bases between. The CDR3 extends over 13 amino acids. In germline, CDR1 is SGDLS, CDR2 YYNGEE. CDR3: CASSVSGYYGYTF. For the CDR3, the DNA is TGTGCCAGCAGCGTATCTGGGTACTATGGCTACACCTTC.

This sequence joins TRBV7-9 and TRBJ2-7, with 9 nucleotides matching TRBD1. V lost 8 bases to trimming and J lost 1 base; unmatched junction nucleotides: 3. This CDR3 spans 13 amino acids. Germline lookup yields CDR1 SEHNR and CDR2 FQNEAQ (reference sequence). The CDR3 is CASGGQGSYEQYF. The CDR3 DNA is TGTGCCAGCGGGGGACAGGGTTCCTACGAGCAGTACTTC.

This rearrangement joins TRBV19 to TRBJ2-1; D not certain. Trimming shortened V by 7 bases and J by 3 bases, and 7 bases separated the two germline ends. The CDR3 sequence is 12 residues long. CDR1 and CDR2 (germline): LNHDA, SQIVND (reference sequence). The DNA for the CDR3 is TGTGCCAGTATTGGCAGCTACAATGAGCAGTTCTTC. It codes for CASIGSYNEQFF.

This clone was seen a single time. V gene TRBV29-1 combines with J gene TRBJ2-3; D unclear. Germline V gene lookup returns CDR1 SQVTM and CDR2 ANQGSEA. This CDR3 comprises 12 residues. The ends were cut back, 7 bases at V and 1 base at J, with 9 bases in the middle. The CDR3 DNA is TGCAGCGCCCCCCTGGGCACAGATACGCAGTATTTT. Translation gives CSAPLGTDTQYF.

This chain joins TRBV10-2 and TRBJ2-1; no clear D gene. The CDR3 is made up of 12 amino acids. The V and J ends lost 8 bases and 6 bases respectively, with 11 bases between them. CDR1 is WSHSY and CDR2 is SAAADI in the germline V gene. CDR3 amino acids: CASSGLANEQFF. CDR3 in DNA: TGCGCCAGCTCCGGCCTTGCCAATGAGCAGTTCTTC.

This clone was seen a few times. This chain joins TRBV13 and TRBJ2-1; 9 bases are shared with TRBD2. CDR3 length: 15 residues. V trimming: 2 bases; J trimming: 6 bases; junction bases outside the gene matches: 5. Germline CDR1 is PRHDT and CDR2 is FYEKMQ (reference sequence). In DNA form, the CDR3 reads TGTGCCAGCAGCTTATTTCTAGCGGGAAGCAATGAGCAGTTCTTC. Translation gives CASSLFLAGSNEQFF.

This clone was detected only once. The rearrangement uses TRBV10-1 and TRBJ1-4; 7 nucleotides match TRBD1. Germline CDR1 is WNHNN and CDR2 is SYGVQD (reference sequence). The trim removed 6 bases at V and 6 bases at J, leaving 4 bases unmatched. This CDR3 has 13 amino acids. CDR3 sequence: CASSDRADEKLFF. The CDR3 DNA sequence: TGCGCCAGCAGCGACAGGGCGGATGAAAAACTGTTTTTT.